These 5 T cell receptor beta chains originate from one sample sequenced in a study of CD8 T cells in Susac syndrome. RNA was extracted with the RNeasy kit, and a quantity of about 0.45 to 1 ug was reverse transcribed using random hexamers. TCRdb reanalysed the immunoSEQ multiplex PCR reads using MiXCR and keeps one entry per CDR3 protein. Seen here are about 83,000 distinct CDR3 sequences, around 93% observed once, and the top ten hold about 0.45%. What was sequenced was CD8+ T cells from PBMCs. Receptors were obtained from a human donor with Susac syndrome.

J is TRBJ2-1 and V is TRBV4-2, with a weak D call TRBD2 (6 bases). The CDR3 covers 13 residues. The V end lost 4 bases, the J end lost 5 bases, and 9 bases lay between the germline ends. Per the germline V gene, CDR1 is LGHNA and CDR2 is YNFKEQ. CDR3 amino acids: CASSRTGDNEQFF. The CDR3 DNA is TGTGCCAGCAGCCGGACGGGGGACAATGAGCAGTTCTTC.

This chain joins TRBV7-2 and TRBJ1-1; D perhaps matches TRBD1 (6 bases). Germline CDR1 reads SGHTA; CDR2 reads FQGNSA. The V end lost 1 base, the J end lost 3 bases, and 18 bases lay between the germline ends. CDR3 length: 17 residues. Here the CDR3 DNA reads TGTGCCAGCAGCTTAGTGCCACAGGGAGGCTCGGACACTGAAGCTTTCTTT. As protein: CASSLVPQGGSDTEAFF.

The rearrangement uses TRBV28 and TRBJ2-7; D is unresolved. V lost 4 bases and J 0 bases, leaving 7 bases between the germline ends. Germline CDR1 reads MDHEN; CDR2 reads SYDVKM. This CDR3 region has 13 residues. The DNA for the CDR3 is TGTGCCAGCAGTTCTCCCTCCTCCTACGAGCAGTACTTC. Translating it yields CASSSPSSYEQYF.

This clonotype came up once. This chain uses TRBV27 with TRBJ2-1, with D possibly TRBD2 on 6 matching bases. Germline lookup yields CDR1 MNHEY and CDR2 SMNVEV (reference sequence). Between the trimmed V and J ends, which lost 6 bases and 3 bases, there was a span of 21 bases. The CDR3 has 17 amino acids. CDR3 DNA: TGTGCCAGCAGCCCCTCTAGCGCATCCCTCGGCTACAATGAGCAGTTCTTC. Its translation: CASSPSSASLGYNEQFF.

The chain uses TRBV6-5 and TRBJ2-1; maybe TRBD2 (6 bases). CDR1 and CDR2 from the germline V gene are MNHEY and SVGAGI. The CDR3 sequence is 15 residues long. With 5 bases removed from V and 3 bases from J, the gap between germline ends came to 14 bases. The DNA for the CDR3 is TGTGCCAGCAGTCCCGGGAGTCCCGGCTACAATGAGCAGTTCTTC. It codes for CASSPGSPGYNEQFF.